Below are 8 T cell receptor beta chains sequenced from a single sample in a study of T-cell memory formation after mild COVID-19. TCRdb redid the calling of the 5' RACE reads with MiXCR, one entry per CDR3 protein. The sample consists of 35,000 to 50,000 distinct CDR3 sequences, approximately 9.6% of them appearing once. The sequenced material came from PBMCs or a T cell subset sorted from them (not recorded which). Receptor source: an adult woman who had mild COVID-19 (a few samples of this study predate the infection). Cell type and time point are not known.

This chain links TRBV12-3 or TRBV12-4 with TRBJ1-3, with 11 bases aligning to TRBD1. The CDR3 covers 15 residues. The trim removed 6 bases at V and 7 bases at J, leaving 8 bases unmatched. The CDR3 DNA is TGTGCCAGCAGCCCCGGGACAGGGGGAGTGAACACCATATATTTT. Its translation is CASSPGTGGVNTIYF.

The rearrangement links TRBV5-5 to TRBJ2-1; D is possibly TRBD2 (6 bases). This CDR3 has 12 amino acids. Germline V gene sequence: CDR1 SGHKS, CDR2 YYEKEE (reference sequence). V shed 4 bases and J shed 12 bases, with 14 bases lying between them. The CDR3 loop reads CASSRDLGGQFF. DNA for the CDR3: TGTGCCAGCAGCCGGGACCTCGGGGGGCAGTTCTTC.

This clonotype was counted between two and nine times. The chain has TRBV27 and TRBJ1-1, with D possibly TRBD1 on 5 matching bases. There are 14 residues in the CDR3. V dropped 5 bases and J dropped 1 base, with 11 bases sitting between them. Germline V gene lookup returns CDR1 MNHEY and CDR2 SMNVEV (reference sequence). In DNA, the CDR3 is TGTGCCAGCAGTCCTCCGGGACGGAACACTGAAGCTTTCTTT. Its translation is CASSPPGRNTEAFF.

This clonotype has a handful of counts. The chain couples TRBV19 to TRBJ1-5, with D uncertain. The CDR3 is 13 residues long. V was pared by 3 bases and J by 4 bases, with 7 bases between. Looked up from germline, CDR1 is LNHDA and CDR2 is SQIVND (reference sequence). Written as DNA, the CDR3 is TGTGCCAGTAGTATTTCAGAGAATCAGCCCCAGCATTTT. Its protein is CASSISENQPQHF.

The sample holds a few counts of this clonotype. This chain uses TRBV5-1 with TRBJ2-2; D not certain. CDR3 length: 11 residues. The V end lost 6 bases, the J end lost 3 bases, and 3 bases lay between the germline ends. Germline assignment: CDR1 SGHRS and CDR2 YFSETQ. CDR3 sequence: CASMDTGELFF. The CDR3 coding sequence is TGCGCCAGCATGGACACCGGGGAGCTGTTTTTT.

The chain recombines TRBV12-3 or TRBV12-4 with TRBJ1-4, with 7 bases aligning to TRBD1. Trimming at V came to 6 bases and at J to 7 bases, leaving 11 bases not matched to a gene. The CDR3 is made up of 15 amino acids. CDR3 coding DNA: TGTGCCAGCAGCGAACAGGGGAGCATGAGTGAAAAACTGTTTTTT. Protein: CASSEQGSMSEKLFF.

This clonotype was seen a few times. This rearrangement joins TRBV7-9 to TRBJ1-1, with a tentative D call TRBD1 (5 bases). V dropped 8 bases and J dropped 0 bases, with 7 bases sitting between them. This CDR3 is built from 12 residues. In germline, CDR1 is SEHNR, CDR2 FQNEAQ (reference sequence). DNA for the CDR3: TGTGCCAGCCAGGACATGAACACTGAAGCTTTCTTT. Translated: CASQDMNTEAFF.

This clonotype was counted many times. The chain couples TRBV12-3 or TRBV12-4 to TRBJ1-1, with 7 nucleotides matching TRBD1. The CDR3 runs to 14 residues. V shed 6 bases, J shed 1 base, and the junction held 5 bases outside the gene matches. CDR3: CASSKWTGNTEAFF. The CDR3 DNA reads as TGTGCCAGCAGCAAATGGACAGGGAACACTGAAGCTTTCTTT.